Below, one TCR beta chain is given with its context. Its matching antigen is unknown. The record originates from a study of cytomegalovirus exposure and HLA in healthy donors. Study-wide points: In a later analysis, TCR beta V- and J-gene trimming was associated with a missense DCLRE1C variant. For most TCR sequences rarity was the rule, although some public TCRs occurred in many donors. Earlier analysis found most TCR beta V segments productive about 87% or about 30% of the time.

Both 60 Vbeta primers and 13 Jbeta primers went into the PCR. Data came from immunoSEQ multiplex PCR; TCRdb stores just in-frame clones and leaves some out. Here the sample spans 95,000 to 110,000 clones, approximately 84% being singletons. In germline, CDR1 is SEHNR, CDR2 FQNEAQ (reference sequence). V trimming: 1 base; J trimming: 4 bases; junction bases outside the gene matches: 5. The length of the CDR3 is 15 residues. The receptor comes from a man aged 25 to 40 in good health and CMV-seronegative. Input material: PBMCs. This chain connects TRBV7-9 to TRBJ1-2; 8 nucleotides align to TRBD1. CDR3 sequence: CASSLDGGQAYGYTF. The CDR3, as DNA: TGTGCCAGCAGCTTAGATGGGGGACAGGCCTATGGCTACACCTTC.